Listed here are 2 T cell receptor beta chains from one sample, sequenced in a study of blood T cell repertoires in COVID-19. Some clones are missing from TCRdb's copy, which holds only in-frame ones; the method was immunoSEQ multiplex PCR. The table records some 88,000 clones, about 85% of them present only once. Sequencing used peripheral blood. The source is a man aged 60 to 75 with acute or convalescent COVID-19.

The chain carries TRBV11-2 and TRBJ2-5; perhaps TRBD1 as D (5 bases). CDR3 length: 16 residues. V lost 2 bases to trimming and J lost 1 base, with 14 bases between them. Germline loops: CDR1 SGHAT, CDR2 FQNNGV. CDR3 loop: CASSLKQGPSQETQYF. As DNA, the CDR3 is TGTGCCAGCAGCTTAAAGCAGGGTCCCTCCCAAGAGACCCAGTACTTC.

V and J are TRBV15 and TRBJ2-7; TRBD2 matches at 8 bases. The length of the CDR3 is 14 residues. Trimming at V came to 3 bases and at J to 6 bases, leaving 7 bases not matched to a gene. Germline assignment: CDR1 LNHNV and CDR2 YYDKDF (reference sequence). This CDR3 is CATSRGLVSREQYF. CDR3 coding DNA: TGTGCCACCAGCAGGGGACTAGTAAGCCGCGAGCAGTACTTC.